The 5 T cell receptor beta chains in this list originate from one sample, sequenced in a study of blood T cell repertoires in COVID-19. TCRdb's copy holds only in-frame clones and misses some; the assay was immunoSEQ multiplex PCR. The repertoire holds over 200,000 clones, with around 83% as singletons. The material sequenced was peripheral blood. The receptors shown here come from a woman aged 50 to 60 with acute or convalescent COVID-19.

The CDR3 here is CASSSDDRLGKLFF. As DNA, the CDR3 is TGTGCCAGCAGCTCCGATGACCGACTAGGGAAACTGTTTTTT. The rearrangement joins TRBV7-2 to TRBJ1-4, with no clear D. Germline values: CDR1 SGHTA, CDR2 FQGNSA. The CDR3 is 14 residues long. V dropped 4 bases and J dropped 11 bases, with 17 bases sitting between them.

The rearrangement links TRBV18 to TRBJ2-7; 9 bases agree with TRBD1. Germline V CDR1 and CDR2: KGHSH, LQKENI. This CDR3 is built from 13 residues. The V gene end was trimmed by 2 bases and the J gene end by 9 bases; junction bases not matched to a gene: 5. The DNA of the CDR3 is TGTGCCAGCTCACCAACAGGGGGCCAAGCGCAGTACTTC. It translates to CASSPTGGQAQYF.

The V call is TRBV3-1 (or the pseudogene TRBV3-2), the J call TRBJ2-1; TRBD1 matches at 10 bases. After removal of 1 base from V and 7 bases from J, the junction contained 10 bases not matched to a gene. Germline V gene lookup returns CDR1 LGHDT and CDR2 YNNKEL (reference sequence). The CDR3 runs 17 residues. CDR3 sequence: CASSQGEGQGRKNEQFF. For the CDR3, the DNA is TGTGCCAGCAGCCAAGGGGAGGGACAGGGGCGGAAGAATGAGCAGTTCTTC.

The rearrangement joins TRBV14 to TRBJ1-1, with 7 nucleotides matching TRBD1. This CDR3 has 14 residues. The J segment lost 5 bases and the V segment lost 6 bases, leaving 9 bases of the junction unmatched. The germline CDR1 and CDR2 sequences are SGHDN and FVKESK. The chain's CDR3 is CASRPDRSETEAFF. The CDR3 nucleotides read TGTGCCAGCAGACCGGACAGGTCGGAAACTGAAGCTTTCTTT.

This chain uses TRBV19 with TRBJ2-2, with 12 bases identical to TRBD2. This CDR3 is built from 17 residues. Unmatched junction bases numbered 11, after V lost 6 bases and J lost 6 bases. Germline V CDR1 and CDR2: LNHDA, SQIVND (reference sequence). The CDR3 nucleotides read TGTGCCAGTAGCACCAATGGACTAGCGGGATGGTCCGGGGAGCTGTTTTTT. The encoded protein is CASSTNGLAGWSGELFF.